This record concerns one T cell receptor beta chain sequence. As yet, its antigen is unknown. The germline gives CDR1 MNHEY, CDR2 SMNVEV (reference sequence). V trimming: 2 bases; J trimming: 1 base; junction bases outside the gene matches: 3. This CDR3 contains 15 residues. These data come from a study of STAT5B mutations in CD4+ large granular lymphocyte leukemia. Study-wide results and limits: Compared with healthy controls (2/35), patient top clones favored TRBV06 (8/27). Without HLA matching, higher CD4+ than CD8+ T-LGLL clonality could reflect small sample size.

The method was immunoSEQ multiplex PCR; TCRdb's version includes in-frame clones alone and lacks a portion of them. Seen here are tens of thousands of clones, 65% to 70% observed once, and the top ten hold approximately 2%. This chain links TRBV27 with TRBJ2-5, with TRBD1 matching 8 bases. The receptor was isolated from a human donor in good health. Material: CD4+ T cells from blood buffy coats. The CDR3 loop reads CASSLQGALQETQYF. The CDR3 DNA reads TGTGCCAGCAGTTTACAGGGGGCACTCCAAGAGACCCAGTACTTC.